A single sample is the source of the 8 T cell receptor beta chains below, sequenced in a study of T cell responses to AZD1222 COVID-19 vaccine. The protocol was immunoSEQ multiplex PCR, while the TCRdb copy is restricted to in-frame clones and leaves out a portion. In the table there are 150,000 to 200,000 clones, about 91% of which are singletons. Sequences were derived from peripheral blood, sampled on day 0 of AZD1222 vaccination. The receptors were gathered from an adult in good health.

The chain carries TRBV28 and TRBJ1-4; D is ambiguous. Trimming removed 6 bases at V and 8 bases at J, with 10 bases between. The CDR3 is 12 amino acids. Germline-derived CDR1 and CDR2 are MDHEN and SYDVKM. This chain's CDR3 is CASSLNREKLFF. Written as DNA, the CDR3 is TGTGCCAGCAGCCTAAACCGGGAAAAACTGTTTTTT.

The rearrangement joins TRBV5-4 to TRBJ1-1; D call uncertain. V dropped 4 bases and J dropped 3 bases, with 4 bases sitting between them. Germline assignment: CDR1 SGHNT and CDR2 YYREEE (reference sequence). The CDR3 loop spans 11 amino acids. In nucleotides, the CDR3 is TGTGCCAGCAGCCTATACACTGAAGCTTTCTTT. Translated, it gives CASSLYTEAFF.

The sample holds a few counts of this clone. The J gene is TRBJ2-7, the V gene TRBV18; weak D call: TRBD2 (6 bases). The CDR3 loop spans 13 amino acids. The V and J ends lost 3 bases and 4 bases respectively, with 10 bases between them. Germline CDR1 reads KGHSH; CDR2 reads LQKENI. The CDR3 DNA reads TGTGCCAGCTCACCCGGGGGTGGGTACGAGCAGTACTTC. Its protein is CASSPGGGYEQYF.

This clone was seen a single time. The chain combines TRBV5-1 with TRBJ2-1; a weak D match, TRBD1 (6 bases). CDR1 and CDR2 (germline): SGHRS, YFSETQ. The CDR3 sequence is 14 residues long. Deletions cut 4 bases from V and 5 bases from J, with 13 bases between. The chain's CDR3 is CASSDRQTHNEQFF. The DNA for the CDR3 is TGCGCCAGCAGCGACAGGCAGACCCACAATGAGCAGTTCTTC. The entire variable domain, with the rest obtained from reference TRBV5-1 and TRBJ2-1, is as follows: KAGVTQTPRYLIKTRGQQVTLSCSPISGHRSVSWYQQTPGQGLQFLFEYFSETQRNKGNFPGRFSGRQFSNSRSEMNVSTLELGDSALYLCASSDRQTHNEQFFGPGTRLTVL.

The chain carries TRBV27 and TRBJ1-1; the match to TRBD1 covers 8 bases. The CDR3 contains 14 residues. Trimming took 6 bases from V and 0 from J; bases not matched to a gene: 3. Germline lookup yields CDR1 MNHEY and CDR2 SMNVEV (reference sequence). This chain's CDR3 is CASRRTGLNTEAFF. CDR3 bases: TGTGCCAGCAGGAGGACAGGGTTGAACACTGAAGCTTTCTTT.

The gene calls are TRBV6-5 and TRBJ1-2; TRBD1 is a possible D gene (5 bases). Germline V gene sequence: CDR1 MNHEY, CDR2 SVGAGI. This CDR3 region has 15 residues. The V and J ends lost 6 bases and 6 bases respectively, with 20 bases between them. CDR3 nucleotide sequence: TGTGCCAGCAGCGGGGCCCTCCGAAGGGGCGATGGCTACACCTTC. It specifies CASSGALRRGDGYTF.

This clone was detected once. The rearrangement links TRBV30 to TRBJ1-2; D uncertain. With 2 bases removed from V and 6 bases from J, the gap between germline ends came to 19 bases. Germline V CDR1 and CDR2: GTSNPN, SVGIG (reference sequence). There are 15 residues in the CDR3. For the CDR3, the DNA is TGTGCCTGGAGTACTCTCTTGGGAGGGAAGGATGGCTACACCTTC. Translation: CAWSTLLGGKDGYTF.

The genes are TRBV5-8 and TRBJ1-1; D perhaps matches TRBD1 (6 bases). This CDR3 is built from 17 residues. The V end was cut by 4 bases, the J end by 0 bases, with 19 bases between. CDR1 is SGHTS and CDR2 is YDEGEE in the germline V gene. Here the CDR3 DNA reads TGTGCCAGCAGCCAACAAAGGGGGGTCCCACTGAACACTGAAGCTTTCTTT. Its protein product is CASSQQRGVPLNTEAFF.